Following are 2 T cell receptor beta chains from one sample sequenced in a study of cytomegalovirus exposure and HLA in healthy donors. The PCR ran on 60 Vbeta and 13 Jbeta primers. TCRdb's table, derived via immunoSEQ multiplex PCR, lists solely in-frame clones and lacks some. The sample carries around 140,000 clones, around 72% recorded once. What was sequenced was PBMCs. The receptors here all came from a man aged 50 or older in good health and CMV-seropositive.

This clone was counted between two and nine times. The chain couples TRBV6-6 to TRBJ2-1, with 10 bases that match TRBD2. This CDR3 is built from 16 residues. Trimming at V came to 0 bases and at J to 7 bases, leaving 6 bases not matched to a gene. Looked up from germline, CDR1 is MNHNY and CDR2 is SVGAGI (reference sequence). For the CDR3, the DNA is TGTGCCAGCAGTTACTCGAAGAGCGGGGGGGGGAATGAGCAGTTCTTC. Translation: CASSYSKSGGGNEQFF.

The chain recombines TRBV6-5 with TRBJ2-5, with a possible D match to TRBD2 (6 bases). Germline-derived CDR1 and CDR2 are MNHEY and SVGAGI. The CDR3 runs 15 residues. V was cut by 6 bases and J by 2 bases, with 16 bases left in between. Written as DNA, the CDR3 is TGTGCCAGCAGACAACTTCTAGGGACTCAAGAGACCCAGTACTTC. Translation: CASRQLLGTQETQYF.